This T cell receptor beta chain comes out of a study of identical twins. The CDR3 has 15 amino acids. Germline CDR1 SGHRS, CDR2 YFSETQ. With 4 bases removed from V and 7 bases from J, the gap between germline ends came to 20 bases. TCRdb re-analysed the 5' RACE reads in MiXCR, keeping a single row per CDR3 protein. This sample yields 350,000 or so distinct CDR3 sequences, of which around 12% are seen a single time; approximately 7.6% belongs to the top ten. The same data also went into a second study, on yellow fever vaccine responses in identical twins.

The sequenced sample consisted of CD8+ T cells sorted from blood. The sequence was obtained from a woman under 30 in good health. The chain recombines TRBV5-1 with TRBJ1-1; D is ambiguous. The chain's CDR3 is CASSRWGPGSDEAFF. DNA for the CDR3: TGCGCCAGCAGCCGGTGGGGTCCTGGGTCGGATGAAGCTTTCTTT. Supplemented by reference TRBV5-1 and TRBJ1-1, the full variable domain reads KAGVTQTPRYLIKTRGQQVTLSCSPISGHRSVSWYQQTPGQGLQFLFEYFSETQRNKGNFPGRFSGRQFSNSRSEMNVSTLELGDSALYLCASSRWGPGSDEAFFGQGTRLTVV.